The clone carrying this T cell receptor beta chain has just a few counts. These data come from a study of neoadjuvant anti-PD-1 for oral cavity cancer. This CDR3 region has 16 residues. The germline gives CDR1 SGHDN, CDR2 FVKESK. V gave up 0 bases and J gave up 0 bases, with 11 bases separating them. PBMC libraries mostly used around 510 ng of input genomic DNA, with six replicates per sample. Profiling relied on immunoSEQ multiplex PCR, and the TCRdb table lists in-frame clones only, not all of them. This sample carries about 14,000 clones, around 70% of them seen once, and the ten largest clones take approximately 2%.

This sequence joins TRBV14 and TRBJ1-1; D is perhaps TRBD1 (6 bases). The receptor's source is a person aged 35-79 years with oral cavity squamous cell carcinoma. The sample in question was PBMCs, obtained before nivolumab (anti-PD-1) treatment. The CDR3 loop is CASSQDWGRMNTEAFF. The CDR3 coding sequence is TGTGCCAGCAGCCAAGATTGGGGGCGGATGAACACTGAAGCTTTCTTT.